The rows below give T cell receptor beta chains drawn from one sample of a study of monozygotic twins with inflammatory bowel disease. After re-calling the 5' RACE reads, TCRdb lists one entry per CDR3 protein, DNA absent. The clone table shows about 420,000 distinct CDR3 sequences, with the ten largest holding 2% to 2.5%. Specimen: blood. These receptors all stem from a human donor with ulcerative colitis or Crohn's disease, or a healthy co-twin of an affected twin (not recorded which). CDR3s include the opening cysteine and the closing phenylalanine or tryptophan. The order of the fields is V gene, J gene, CDR3 protein.

V gene: TRBV7-9; J gene: TRBJ2-1; CDR3 protein: CPSSPPTSGNGDNEQFF
V gene: TRBV5-4; J gene: TRBJ2-5; CDR3 protein: CASSPPTGAGETQYF
V gene: TRBV4-2; J gene: TRBJ1-6; CDR3 protein: CASSQDRVRSPLHF
V gene: TRBV10-3; J gene: TRBJ2-1; CDR3 protein: CATSAGLAGANEQFF
V gene: TRBV19; J gene: TRBJ2-1; CDR3 protein: CASRVSRIRDRDNEQFF
V gene: TRBV7-2; J gene: TRBJ2-2; CDR3 protein: CASSPLYGELFF
V gene: TRBV20-1; J gene: TRBJ2-7; CDR3 protein: CSARVAAVNSYEQYF
V gene: TRBV12-3/TRBV12-4; J gene: TRBJ2-3; CDR3 protein: CASSFPSSGSSTDTQYF
V gene: TRBV18; J gene: TRBJ2-1; CDR3 protein: CASSPTGASEQFF
V gene: TRBV20-1; J gene: TRBJ2-1; CDR3 protein: CSAFTKDWPPYNEQFF
V gene: TRBV19; J gene: TRBJ2-3; CDR3 protein: CATWRASTDTQYF
V gene: TRBV27; J gene: TRBJ1-5; CDR3 protein: CASQRNSNQPQHF
V gene: TRBV5-1; J gene: TRBJ2-7; CDR3 protein: CASSDSSSYEQYF
V gene: TRBV6-5; J gene: TRBJ2-3; CDR3 protein: CASSFPPRLLTGGEDTQYF
V gene: TRBV5-1; J gene: TRBJ2-3; CDR3 protein: CASSLRDTQYF
V gene: TRBV18; J gene: TRBJ2-2; CDR3 protein: CASSAARPNTGELFF
V gene: TRBV7-2; J gene: TRBJ2-7; CDR3 protein: CASSRNAGPSYEQYF
V gene: TRBV6-1; J gene: TRBJ1-5; CDR3 protein: CASRQVNNQPQHF
V gene: TRBV15; J gene: TRBJ1-3; CDR3 protein: CATSRDAGMENTIYF